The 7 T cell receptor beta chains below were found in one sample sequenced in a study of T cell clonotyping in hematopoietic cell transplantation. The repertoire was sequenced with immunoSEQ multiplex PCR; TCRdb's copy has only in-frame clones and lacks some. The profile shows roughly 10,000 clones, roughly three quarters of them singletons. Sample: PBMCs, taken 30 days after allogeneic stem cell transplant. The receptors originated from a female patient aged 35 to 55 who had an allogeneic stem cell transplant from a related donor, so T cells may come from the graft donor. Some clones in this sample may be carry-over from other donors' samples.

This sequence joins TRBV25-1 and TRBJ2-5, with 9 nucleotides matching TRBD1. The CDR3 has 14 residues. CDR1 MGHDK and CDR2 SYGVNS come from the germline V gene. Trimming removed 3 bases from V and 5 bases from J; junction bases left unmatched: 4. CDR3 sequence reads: CASSDNRGLETQYF. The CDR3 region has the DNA TGTGCCAGCAGTGACAACAGGGGGCTGGAGACCCAGTACTTC.

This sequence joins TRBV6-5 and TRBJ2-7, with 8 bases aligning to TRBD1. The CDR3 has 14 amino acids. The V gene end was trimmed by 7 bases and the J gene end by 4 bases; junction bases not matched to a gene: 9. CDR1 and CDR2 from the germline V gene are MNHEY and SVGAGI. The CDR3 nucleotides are TGTGCCAGCAACAGGGGCAGGGGGCTATACGAGCAGTACTTC. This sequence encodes CASNRGRGLYEQYF.

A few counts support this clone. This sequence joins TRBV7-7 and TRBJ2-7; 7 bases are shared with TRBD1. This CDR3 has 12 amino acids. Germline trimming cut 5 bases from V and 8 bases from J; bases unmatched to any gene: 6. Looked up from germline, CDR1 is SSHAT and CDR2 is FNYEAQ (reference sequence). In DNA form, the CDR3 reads TGTGCCAGCAGCGTATTACAGGGGAAGCAGTACTTC. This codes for CASSVLQGKQYF.

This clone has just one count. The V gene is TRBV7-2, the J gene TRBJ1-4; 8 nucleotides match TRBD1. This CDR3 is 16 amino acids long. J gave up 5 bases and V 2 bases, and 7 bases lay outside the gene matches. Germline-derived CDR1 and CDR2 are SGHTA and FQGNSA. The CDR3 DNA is TGTGCCAGCAGCTTATCAGGGGGCGGAGGAAATGAAAAACTGTTTTTT. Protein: CASSLSGGGGNEKLFF.

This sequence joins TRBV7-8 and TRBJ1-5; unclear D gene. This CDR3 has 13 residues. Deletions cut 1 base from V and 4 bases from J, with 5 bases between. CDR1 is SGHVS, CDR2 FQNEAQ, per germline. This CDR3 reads CASSLDRNQPQHF. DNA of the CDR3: TGTGCCAGCAGCTTAGACAGAAATCAGCCCCAGCATTTT.

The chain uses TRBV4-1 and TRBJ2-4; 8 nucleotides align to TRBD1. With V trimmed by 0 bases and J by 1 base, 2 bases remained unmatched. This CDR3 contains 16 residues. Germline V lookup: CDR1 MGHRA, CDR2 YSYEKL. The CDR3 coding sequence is TGCGCCAGCAGCCAAGATCAGGGGGCCGCCAAAAACATTCAGTACTTC. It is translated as CASSQDQGAAKNIQYF.

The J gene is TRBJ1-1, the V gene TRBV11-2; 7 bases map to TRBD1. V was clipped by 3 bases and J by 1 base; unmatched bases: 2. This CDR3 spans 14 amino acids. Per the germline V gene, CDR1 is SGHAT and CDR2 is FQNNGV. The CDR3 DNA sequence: TGTGCCAGCAGCTTTAGACAGGGGAACACTGAAGCTTTCTTT. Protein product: CASSFRQGNTEAFF.